The subject of this entry is one TCR beta chain. This entry is derived from a study of blood T cell repertoires in COVID-19. Study context: Sites in the United States, Italy and Spain provided acute and convalescent COVID-19 samples. The cDNA or gDNA used as material had been derived from T cells, B-cell-depleted T cells, or PBMCs.

Looked up from germline, CDR1 is SGDLS and CDR2 is YYNGEE. The junction had 3 bases not matched to a gene; V was cut back by 0 bases and J by 8 bases. The CDR3 sequence is 14 residues long. The repertoire was sequenced with immunoSEQ multiplex PCR; TCRdb's copy has only in-frame clones and lacks some. The sample comprises around 150,000 clones, around three quarters of which are singletons, and approximately 17% rests with the top ten. The sequencing sample was made of peripheral blood. The TCR originated in a man in his fifties or sixties with acute or convalescent COVID-19. This chain connects TRBV9 to TRBJ2-1, with TRBD2 matching over 9 bases. The CDR3: CASSVVGTSYEQFF. In DNA form, the CDR3 reads TGTGCCAGCAGCGTAGTGGGGACTAGCTATGAGCAGTTCTTC.